This TCR beta chain was recovered during a study of chemoradiotherapy in HPV16-positive cancers. Germline V gene sequence: CDR1 MGHDK, CDR2 SYGVNS. Trimming removed 3 bases from V and 8 bases from J; junction bases left unmatched: 3. This CDR3 is 12 amino acids long. Using immunoSEQ multiplex PCR, the repertoire was profiled, and TCRdb retains in-frame clones only, with some absent. The table has approximately 27,000 clones, approximately 80% seen once. Samples were taken several times over chemoradiotherapy. The sample here was blood, taken from a patient who underwent chemoradiotherapy. The rearrangement uses TRBV25-1 and TRBJ1-1; TRBD1 agrees at 7 bases. This TCR derives from a human donor with HPV-associated anogenital cancer. For the CDR3, the DNA is TGTGCCAGCAGTGACCTGACAGGGGAAGCTTTCTTT. Translation gives CASSDLTGEAFF.